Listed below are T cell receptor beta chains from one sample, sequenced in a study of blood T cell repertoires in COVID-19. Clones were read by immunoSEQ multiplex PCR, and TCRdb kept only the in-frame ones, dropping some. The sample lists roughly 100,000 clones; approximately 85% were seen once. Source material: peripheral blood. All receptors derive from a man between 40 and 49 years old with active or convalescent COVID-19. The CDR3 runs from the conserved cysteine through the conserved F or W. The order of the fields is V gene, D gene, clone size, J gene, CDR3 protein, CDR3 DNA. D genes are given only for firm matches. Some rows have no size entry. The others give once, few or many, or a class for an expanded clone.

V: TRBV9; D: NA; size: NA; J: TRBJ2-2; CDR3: CASSPRTDPGELFF; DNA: TGTGCCAGCAGCCCCCGGACAGATCCCGGGGAGCTGTTTTTT
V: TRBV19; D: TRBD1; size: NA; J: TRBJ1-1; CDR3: CASSRRDRENEAFF; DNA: TGTGCCAGTAGCCGCCGGGACAGGGAAAATGAAGCTTTCTTT
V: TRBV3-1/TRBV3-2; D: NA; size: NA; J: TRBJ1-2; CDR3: CASSQGARDGYTF; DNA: TGTGCCAGCAGCCAGGGTGCCCGGGATGGCTACACCTTC
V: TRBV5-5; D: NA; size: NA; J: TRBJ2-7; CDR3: CASSLVGQRTRSYEQYF; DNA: TGTGCCAGCAGCTTGGTCGGGCAGCGGACCCGCTCCTACGAGCAGTACTTC
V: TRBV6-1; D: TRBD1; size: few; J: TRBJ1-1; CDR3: CASSETPDRGLYAFF; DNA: TGTGCCAGCAGTGAAACGCCGGACAGGGGATTGTACGCTTTCTTT
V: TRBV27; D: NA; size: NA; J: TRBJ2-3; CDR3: CASSFTPQLGSGTQYF; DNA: TGTGCCAGCAGTTTCACTCCCCAACTTGGTAGTGGTACGCAGTATTTT
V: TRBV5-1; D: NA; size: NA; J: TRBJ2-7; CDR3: CASSLTVQTYEQYF; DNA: TGCGCCAGCAGCTTGACAGTACAAACCTACGAGCAGTACTTC
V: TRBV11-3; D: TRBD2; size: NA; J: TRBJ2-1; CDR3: CASSLAGLAAEQFF; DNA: TGTGCCAGCAGCCTAGCAGGGCTAGCGGCTGAGCAGTTCTTC
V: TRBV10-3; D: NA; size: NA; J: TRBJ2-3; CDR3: CAISLGAAQADTQYF; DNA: TGTGCCATCAGTCTGGGGGCGGCCCAGGCAGATACGCAGTATTTT
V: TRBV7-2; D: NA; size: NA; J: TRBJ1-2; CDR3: CASSPVKPYGYTF; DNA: TGTGCCAGCAGCCCGGTTAAGCCCTATGGCTACACCTTC
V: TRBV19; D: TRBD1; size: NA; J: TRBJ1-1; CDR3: CASSKDREGEAFF; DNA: TGTGCCAGTAGTAAAGACAGGGAAGGTGAAGCTTTCTTT
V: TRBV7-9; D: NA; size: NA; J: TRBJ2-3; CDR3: CASSRLGGYREAKDTQYF; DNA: TGTGCCAGCAGCCGTTTAGGGGGCTACAGGGAGGCAAAGGATACGCAGTATTTT
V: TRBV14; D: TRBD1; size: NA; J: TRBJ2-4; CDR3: CASSTSSGTGRNIQYF; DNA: TGTGCCAGCAGTACCTCGTCCGGGACAGGGAGAAACATTCAGTACTTC
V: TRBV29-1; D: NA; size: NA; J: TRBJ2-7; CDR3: CSVVIREYEQYF; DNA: TGCAGCGTTGTTATCCGGGAGTACGAGCAGTACTTC
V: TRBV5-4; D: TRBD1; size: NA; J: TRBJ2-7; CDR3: CASSEGQPSGEQYF; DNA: TGTGCCAGCAGCGAGGGACAGCCCTCGGGGGAGCAGTACTTC
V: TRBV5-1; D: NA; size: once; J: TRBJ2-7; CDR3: CASSQTPATVSYEQYF; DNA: TGCGCCAGCAGCCAAACCCCCGCGACAGTCTCCTACGAGCAGTACTTC